The 3 T cell receptor beta chains below all came from one sample that was sequenced in a study of CXCR3-negative and CXCR3-positive naive CD8 T cells. In preparing the TRB cDNA libraries, 5' RACE with UMI labels was used. TCRdb reworked the 5' RACE reads into one entry per CDR3 protein, no DNA. This sample lists several thousand distinct CDR3 sequences; its ten largest clones have more than 1%. The sequenced sample consisted of naive CXCR3- CD8+ T cells from blood. Subset meaning: CD45RO-CCR7+CD27+CD95- naive CD8+ T cells lacking CXCR3 (TNR3-). The receptors come from a human donor in good health. Some clones in this sample may be carry-over from other donors' samples.

Measured by frequency, this clonotype is medium-sized. The CDR3: CSVGTEPNYGYTF. The chain combines TRBV29-1 with TRBJ1-2. Germline loops: CDR1 SQVTM, CDR2 ANQGSEA. This CDR3 has 13 amino acids.

Frequency places this clonotype as medium-sized. The chain links TRBV19 to TRBJ2-5; there is no DNA to check the TCRdb D call of TRBD2. Per germline, CDR1 LNHDA and CDR2 SQIVND (reference sequence). This CDR3 has 16 residues. CDR3 region: CASSITSWEIQETQYF.

The rearrangement links TRBV4-1 to TRBJ1-1. The germline CDR1 and CDR2 sequences are MGHRA and YSYEKL. The length of the CDR3 is 13 residues. The CDR3 loop reads CASSPEAGFEAFF.